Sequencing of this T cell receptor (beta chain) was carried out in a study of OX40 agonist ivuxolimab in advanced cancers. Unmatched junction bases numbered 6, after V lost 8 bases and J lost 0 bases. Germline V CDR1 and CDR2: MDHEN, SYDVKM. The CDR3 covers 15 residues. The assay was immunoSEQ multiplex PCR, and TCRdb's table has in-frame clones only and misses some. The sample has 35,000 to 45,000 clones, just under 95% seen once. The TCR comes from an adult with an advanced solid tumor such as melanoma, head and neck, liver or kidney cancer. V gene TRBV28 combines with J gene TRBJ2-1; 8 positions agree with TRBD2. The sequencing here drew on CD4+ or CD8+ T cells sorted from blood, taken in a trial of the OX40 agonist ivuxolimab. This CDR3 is CASLEGLGSYNEQFF. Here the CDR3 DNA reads TGTGCCAGCTTAGAGGGACTAGGCTCCTACAATGAGCAGTTCTTC.